One and the same sample provided the 27 T cell receptor beta chains below, sequenced in a study of T-cell memory formation after mild COVID-19. MiXCR was run by TCRdb on the 5' RACE reads, yielding one entry per CDR3 protein. The table shows 250,000 to 400,000 distinct CDR3 sequences, with around an eighth occurring only once. Material: PBMCs or a T cell subset sorted from them (not recorded which). These receptors originate from a man between 18 and 29 years old who had mild COVID-19 (a few samples of this study predate the infection). Cell type and time point are not known.

This clonotype showed up just a few times. The rearrangement links TRBV28 to TRBJ2-5; D gene ambiguous. With 7 bases removed from V and 0 bases from J, the gap between germline ends came to 15 bases. Germline CDR1 reads MDHEN; CDR2 reads SYDVKM. This CDR3 is 15 amino acids long. The CDR3, as DNA: TGTGCCAGCACCAGGCGGATACTCTACCAAGAGACCCAGTACTTC. This sequence encodes CASTRRILYQETQYF.

CDR3 bases: TGTGCCAGCAGCTCGATCACTAGCGGGGGCCGCTACCGCACAGATACGCAGTATTTT. Protein: CASSSITSGGRYRTDTQYF. The chain joins TRBV7-9 to TRBJ2-3, with 11 bases identical to TRBD2. J lost 1 base, V lost 4 bases, and 13 bases had no gene match. This CDR3 is built from 19 residues. CDR1 is SEHNR, CDR2 FQNEAQ, per germline (reference sequence).

This clonotype was detected a few times. The V and J genes are TRBV20-1 and TRBJ2-1; D is possibly TRBD1 or TRBD2 (5 bases each). V gave up 6 bases and J gave up 3 bases, with 15 bases separating them. The CDR3 extends over 14 amino acids. Germline assignment: CDR1 DFQATT and CDR2 SNEGSKA (reference sequence). The CDR3 loop reads CSAKGPPGYNEQFF. The CDR3 DNA follows: TGCAGTGCAAAGGGACCCCCGGGCTACAATGAGCAGTTCTTC.

V usage is TRBV5-6 and J usage is TRBJ1-2; D ambiguous. In germline, CDR1 is SGHDT, CDR2 YYEEEE. The V gene lost 3 bases and the J gene lost 8 bases, with 14 bases spanning the gap. This CDR3 has 13 residues. The CDR3 DNA reads as TGTGCCAGCAGCTCCGGAGGGTCGGGAGGCTACACCTTC. Translation: CASSSGGSGGYTF.

This sequence joins TRBV4-2 and TRBJ1-1; 8 bases fit TRBD1. Germline values: CDR1 LGHNA, CDR2 YNFKEQ. With 0 bases clipped from V and 5 bases from J, the junction kept 8 bases outside the gene matches. There are 16 residues in the CDR3. The CDR3 sequence: CASSQDHDRGGTEAFF. The DNA of the CDR3 is TGTGCCAGCAGCCAAGATCACGACAGGGGCGGTACTGAAGCTTTCTTT.

This clonotype was observed a few times. This rearrangement joins TRBV9 to TRBJ2-5, with a possible D match to TRBD2 (5 bases). The CDR3 consists of 13 residues. V was shortened by 1 base and J by 3 bases, with 7 bases between the two germline ends. Germline V gives CDR1 SGDLS, CDR2 YYNGEE. The CDR3 region is CASSVYGKETQYF. CDR3 sequence (DNA): TGTGCCAGCAGCGTATACGGGAAAGAGACCCAGTACTTC.

V usage is TRBV19 and J usage is TRBJ2-7; D unclear. V lost 5 bases and J 3 bases, leaving 14 bases between the germline ends. Looked up from germline, CDR1 is LNHDA and CDR2 is SQIVND (reference sequence). The CDR3 runs 14 residues. The CDR3 bases are TGTGCCAGTAGTCCCCCCACCGTCAACTACGAGCAGTACGTC. Translation gives CASSPPTVNYEQYV.

This clonotype was seen a few times. The CDR3 DNA reads TGTGCCAGCAGCCAGGGCTGGGGGTCGGAGACCCAGTACTTC. It is translated as CASSQGWGSETQYF. The chain uses TRBV7-9 and TRBJ2-5; D may correspond to TRBD1 or TRBD2 (5 bases each). Germline lookup yields CDR1 SEHNR and CDR2 FQNEAQ (reference sequence). Trimming took off 5 bases at V and 5 bases at J, with 15 bases between the two ends. CDR3 length: 14 amino acids.

This clonotype appeared a few times. This rearrangement joins TRBV10-3 to TRBJ1-2, with a tentative D call TRBD1 (6 bases). Trimming removed 3 bases from V and 2 bases from J, with 10 bases in between. Germline CDR1 is ENHRY and CDR2 is SYGVKD. CDR3 length equals 14 residues. For the CDR3, the DNA is TGTGCCATCAGTGATGGGGGGCTGAACTATGGCTACACCTTC. Residues: CAISDGGLNYGYTF.

The J gene is TRBJ2-3, the V gene TRBV6-2 or TRBV6-3, with D possibly called TRBD1 or TRBD2 (5 bases each). The V gene lost 2 bases and the J gene lost 3 bases, with 15 bases spanning the gap. The V gene's germline CDR1 is MNHEY and CDR2 SVGEGT. This CDR3 is built from 16 residues. This chain's CDR3 is CASSYEGFGKTDTQYF. The DNA of the CDR3 is TGTGCCAGCAGTTACGAGGGGTTTGGGAAGACAGATACGCAGTATTTT.

The V gene is TRBV21-1, the J gene TRBJ1-1. TRBV21-1 represents a pseudogene. This CDR3 has 14 residues. This chain's CDR3 is CASSKVGANTEAFF. DNA for the CDR3: TGTGCCAGCAGCAAAGTTGGAGCGAACACTGAAGCTTTCTTT.

This clonotype was seen repeatedly, ten times or more. The chain links TRBV5-5 to TRBJ2-5, with 14 bases lining up with TRBD2. In germline, CDR1 is SGHKS, CDR2 YYEKEE (reference sequence). V shed 4 bases and J 3 bases; nucleotides not matched to a gene: 2. The CDR3 consists of 15 residues. The chain's CDR3 is CASSPGLAGEETQYF. DNA of the CDR3: TGTGCCAGCAGCCCGGGACTAGCGGGGGAAGAGACCCAGTACTTC.

This clonotype was recorded a few times. The gene calls are TRBV7-2 and TRBJ2-4, with D perhaps given as TRBD1 or TRBD2 (6 bases each). Trimming removed 7 bases at V and 8 bases at J, with 15 bases between. The CDR3 totals 13 residues. Germline assignment: CDR1 SGHTA and CDR2 FQGNSA. This chain's CDR3 is CASNRYREDIQYF. The CDR3, as DNA: TGTGCCAGCAACCGGTACAGGGAGGACATTCAGTACTTC.

This clonotype appeared a few times. This chain joins TRBV5-1 and TRBJ2-2; D is perhaps TRBD1 (6 bases). Trimming removed 2 bases at V and 0 bases at J, with 8 bases between. Per the germline V gene, CDR1 is SGHRS and CDR2 is YFSETQ. This CDR3 spans 15 amino acids. The CDR3 nucleotides are TGCGCCAGCAGCTTCAGGACAGCGAACACCGGGGAGCTGTTTTTT. Protein: CASSFRTANTGELFF.

The rearrangement uses TRBV19 and TRBJ1-1; maybe TRBD1 (6 bases). CDR1 and CDR2 (germline): LNHDA, SQIVND (reference sequence). Between the trimmed V and J ends, which lost 8 bases and 1 base, there was a span of 11 bases. This CDR3 region has 13 residues. The CDR3 bases are TGTGCCAGTGCCAGGGGCCCGAACACTGAAGCTTTCTTT. Its translation: CASARGPNTEAFF.

This chain joins TRBV12-3 or TRBV12-4 and TRBJ2-3; D not resolved. V lost 3 bases, J lost 6 bases, and 10 bases lay in between. The CDR3 is 13 residues long. The CDR3 DNA reads TGTGCCAGCAGTTTTGTGGGCTTGGATACGCAGTATTTT. Its protein product is CASSFVGLDTQYF.

The chain is built from TRBV28 and TRBJ1-1; D is perhaps TRBD1 (6 bases). The CDR3 consists of 15 residues. The germline CDR1 and CDR2 sequences are MDHEN and SYDVKM. The V and J ends lost 5 bases and 0 bases respectively, with 13 bases between them. CDR3 loop: CASSAGDLMNTEAFF. CDR3 in DNA: TGTGCCAGCAGTGCAGGGGATCTTATGAACACTGAAGCTTTCTTT.

V usage is TRBV7-2 and J usage is TRBJ2-3; D is ambiguous. The CDR3 runs 13 residues. Deletions cut 5 bases from V and 4 bases from J, with 10 bases between. Germline loops: CDR1 SGHTA, CDR2 FQGNSA. CDR3 DNA sequence: TGTGCCAGCAGCAAACCAGCTGCAGATACGCAGTATTTT. Amino acids: CASSKPAADTQYF.

This clonotype was seen a few times. The chain carries TRBV7-9 and TRBJ2-7; tentative D call: TRBD2 (5 bases). CDR1 and CDR2 (germline): SEHNR, FQNEAQ (reference sequence). Trimming removed 1 base from V and 0 bases from J, with 13 bases in between. The CDR3 consists of 16 residues. CDR3 amino acids: CASSLVPDGDSYEQYF. The CDR3 nucleotides are TGTGCCAGCAGCTTAGTCCCGGACGGGGACTCCTACGAGCAGTACTTC.

Many counts were recorded for this clonotype. DNA of the CDR3: TGCGCCAGCAGCCCTAGAGCTTTGAACACTGAAGCTTTCTTT. This translates into CASSPRALNTEAFF. The gene calls are TRBV4-1 and TRBJ1-1; D gene unclear. The CDR3 contains 14 residues. Germline CDR1 and CDR2: MGHRA and YSYEKL. V was shortened by 4 bases and J by 0 bases, with 9 bases between the two germline ends.

This clonotype turned up a few times. The CDR3 protein is CASSRSFGGAPYNEQFF. CDR3 sequence (DNA): TGTGCCAGCAGCCGGTCGTTTGGGGGGGCCCCCTACAATGAGCAGTTCTTC. The chain carries TRBV7-9 and TRBJ2-1; possibly TRBD2 for D (7 bases). Trimming cost V 5 bases and J 2 bases, with 19 bases left between them. There are 17 residues in the CDR3. The V gene's germline CDR1 is SEHNR and CDR2 FQNEAQ (reference sequence).

This clonotype turned up a few times. This rearrangement joins TRBV4-1 to TRBJ2-1; TRBD2 matches at 7 bases. The V gene's germline CDR1 is MGHRA and CDR2 YSYEKL. V lost 6 bases and J lost 6; bases outside the gene matches: 11. The CDR3 is made up of 15 amino acids. The CDR3 nucleotides read TGCGCCAGCAGTGTGTGGGGGGGGTCCGGCAATGAGCAGTTCTTC. Translation gives CASSVWGGSGNEQFF.

The V and J genes are TRBV27 and TRBJ1-6, with unresolved D. CDR1 and CDR2 (germline): MNHEY, SMNVEV (reference sequence). Between the trimmed V and J ends, which lost 8 bases and 0 bases, there was a span of 11 bases. The CDR3 runs 15 residues. The CDR3 DNA reads TGTGCCAGCTCCTCAGTGAGCTCCTATAATTCACCCCTCCACTTT. Its protein product is CASSSVSSYNSPLHF.

This clonotype was recorded many times. The V call is TRBV28, the J call TRBJ2-6; D unclear. Germline CDR1 is MDHEN and CDR2 is SYDVKM. Between the trimmed V and J ends, which lost 1 base and 4 bases, there was a span of 17 bases. The CDR3 covers 18 residues. CDR3 DNA sequence: TGTGCCAGCAGTTTATCCATCTTCGAGGTCCTCGGGGCCAACGTCCTGACTTTC. Translating it yields CASSLSIFEVLGANVLTF.

V usage is TRBV7-2 and J usage is TRBJ2-4; D is unclear. V lost 1 base and J lost 1, with 11 bases in between. Germline assignment: CDR1 SGHTA and CDR2 FQGNSA. The CDR3 spans 16 residues. The chain's CDR3 is CASSLERGGAKNIQYF. For the CDR3, the DNA is TGTGCCAGCAGCTTAGAACGTGGTGGTGCCAAAAACATTCAGTACTTC. Complete variable domain (other parts from reference TRBV7-2 and TRBJ2-4): GAGVSQSPSNKVTEKGKDVELRCDPISGHTALYWYRQSLGQGLEFLIYFQGNSAPDKSGLPSDRFSAERTGGSVSTLTIQRTQQEDSAVYLCASSLERGGAKNIQYFGAGTRLSVL.

This clonotype was counted between two and nine times. This chain links TRBV25-1 with TRBJ1-2; D is perhaps TRBD1 (5 bases). This CDR3 is 16 amino acids long. Germline V CDR1 and CDR2: MGHDK, SYGVNS. The V end lost 1 base, the J end lost 4 bases, and 16 bases lay between the germline ends. The CDR3 reads CASSESLNDRVYGYTF. The CDR3 coding sequence is TGTGCCAGCAGTGAATCTCTAAACGACAGAGTCTATGGCTACACCTTC.

The DNA of the CDR3 is TGTGCCAGCACCCGAGCGGGACTAGGAATGAGTACGCAGTATTTT. This translates into CASTRAGLGMSTQYF. The chain recombines TRBV13 with TRBJ2-3, with 8 bases aligning to TRBD2. The CDR3 extends over 15 amino acids. Germline CDR1 reads PRHDT; CDR2 reads FYEKMQ (reference sequence). The ends lost 7 bases at V and 8 bases at J; junction bases unmatched: 14.